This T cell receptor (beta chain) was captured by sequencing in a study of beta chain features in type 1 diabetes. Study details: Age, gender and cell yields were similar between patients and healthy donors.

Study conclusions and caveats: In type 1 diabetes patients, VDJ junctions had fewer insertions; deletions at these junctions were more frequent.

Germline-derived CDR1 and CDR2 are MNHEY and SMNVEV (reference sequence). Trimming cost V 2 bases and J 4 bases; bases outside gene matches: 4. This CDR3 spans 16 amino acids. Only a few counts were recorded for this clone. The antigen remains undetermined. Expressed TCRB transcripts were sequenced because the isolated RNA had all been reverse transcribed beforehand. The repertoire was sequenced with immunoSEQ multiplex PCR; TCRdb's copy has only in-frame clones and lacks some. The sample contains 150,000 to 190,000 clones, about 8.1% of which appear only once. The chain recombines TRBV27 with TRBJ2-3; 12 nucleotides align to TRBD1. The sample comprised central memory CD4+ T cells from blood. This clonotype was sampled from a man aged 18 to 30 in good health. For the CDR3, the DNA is TGTGCCAGCAGTTTAGTAGGGACAGGGGGCGCAGATACGCAGTATTTT. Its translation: CASSLVGTGGADTQYF.